This T cell receptor (beta chain) was obtained from a study of Graves' ophthalmopathy and Graves' hyperthyroidism. Whole-study results and caveats: This model predicted ophthalmopathy progression (sensitivity 70.59%, specificity 72% to 85%). Sensitivity of around 86% and specificity of about 81% were achieved when a 13-signature model separated ophthalmopathy from stable hyperthyroidism.

V was pared by 7 bases and J by 1 base, with 11 bases of the junction left unmatched. CDR1 is SNHLY and CDR2 is FYNNEI in the germline V gene. This CDR3 is built from 19 residues. RNA transcripts were the template, and TCR beta CDR3 regions were amplified from them. An opening RT-PCR round employed HTBI primers and preceded a second-round multiplex PCR. MiXCR was run by TCRdb on the multiplex PCR reads, yielding one entry per CDR3 protein. The sample has about 420,000 distinct CDR3 sequences, approximately 21% seen once; the top ten hold around 3%. Each diagnosis was determined on the basis of clinical symptoms, serum thyroxine, TRAb, thyroid ultrasound and orbital computed tomography. This clonotype was recorded many times. Its antigen is undetermined.

This clonotype originated in a woman between 18 and 29 years old with stable Graves' hyperthyroidism. The chain uses TRBV2 and TRBJ2-2, with 14 bases lining up with TRBD2. The sequenced material came from peripheral blood. The CDR3: CASNGDLTSGRENTGELFF. DNA for the CDR3: TGTGCCAGCAATGGGGACCTGACTAGCGGGAGGGAGAACACCGGGGAGCTGTTTTTT.